The sequence of this T cell receptor (beta chain) was determined in a study of T cell responses to AZD1222 COVID-19 vaccine. Sequencing used immunoSEQ multiplex PCR; TCRdb keeps in-frame clones, though not all of them. The sample yields 100,000 to 150,000 clones, approximately 88% seen once. General study points: It should be noted that donors were predominantly white British and more often female, and clonal diversity was possibly underestimated.

Comment on this clone: Its specificity is not known.

The CDR3 is 12 amino acids. Trimming took 5 bases from V and 6 from J, leaving 10 bases between them. Germline V gene lookup returns CDR1 SEHNR and CDR2 FQNEAQ (reference sequence). The sample was peripheral blood, taken on day 0 of AZD1222 vaccination. The sequence came from an adult in good health. The chain carries TRBV7-9 and TRBJ1-1; D gene unclear. CDR3 loop: CASSQGLSEAFF. The CDR3 bases are TGTGCCAGCAGCCAAGGACTCTCTGAAGCTTTCTTT.